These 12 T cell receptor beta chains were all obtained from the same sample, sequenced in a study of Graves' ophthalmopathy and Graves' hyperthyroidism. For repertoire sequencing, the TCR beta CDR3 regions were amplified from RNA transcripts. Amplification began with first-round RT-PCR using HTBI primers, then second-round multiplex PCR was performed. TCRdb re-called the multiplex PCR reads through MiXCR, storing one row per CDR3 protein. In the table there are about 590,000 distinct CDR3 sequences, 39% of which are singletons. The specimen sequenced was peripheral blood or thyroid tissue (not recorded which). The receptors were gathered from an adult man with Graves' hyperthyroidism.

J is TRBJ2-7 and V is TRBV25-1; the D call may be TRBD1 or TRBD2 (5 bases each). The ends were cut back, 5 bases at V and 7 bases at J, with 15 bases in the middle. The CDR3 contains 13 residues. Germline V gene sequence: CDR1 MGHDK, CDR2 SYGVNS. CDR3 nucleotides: TGTGCCAGCAGTTACCCGGGACGGGCTGAGCAGTACTTC. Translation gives CASSYPGRAEQYF.

The DNA for the CDR3 is TGTGCCAGCAAATTCAGTAGCGGGGGTGTGACCCAGTACTTC. It yields the protein CASKFSSGGVTQYF. This chain links TRBV7-2 with TRBJ2-5; 9 nucleotides align to TRBD2. The germline CDR1 and CDR2 sequences are SGHTA and FQGNSA. After removal of 7 bases from V and 7 bases from J, the junction contained 10 bases not matched to a gene. CDR3 length: 14 residues.

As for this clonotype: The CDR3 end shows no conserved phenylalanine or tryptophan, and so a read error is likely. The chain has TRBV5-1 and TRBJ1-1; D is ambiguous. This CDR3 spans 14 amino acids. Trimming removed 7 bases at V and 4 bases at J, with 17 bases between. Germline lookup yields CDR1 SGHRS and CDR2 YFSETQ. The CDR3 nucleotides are TGCGCCAGCTCCCCCGGACTGGTAGGCACTGAAGCTTTCCTT. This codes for CASSPGLVGTEAFL.

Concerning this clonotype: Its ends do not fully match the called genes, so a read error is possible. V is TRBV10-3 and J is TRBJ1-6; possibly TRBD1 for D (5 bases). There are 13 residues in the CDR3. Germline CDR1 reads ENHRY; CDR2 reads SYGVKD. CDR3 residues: CAIRDTGGSPLHF. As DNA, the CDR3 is TGTGCCATCCGTGACACGGGGGGATCACCCCTCCACTTT.

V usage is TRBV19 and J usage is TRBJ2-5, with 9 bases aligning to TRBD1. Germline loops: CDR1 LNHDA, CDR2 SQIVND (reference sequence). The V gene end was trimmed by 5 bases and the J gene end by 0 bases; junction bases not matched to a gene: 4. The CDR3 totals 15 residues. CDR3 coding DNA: TGTGCCAGTAGTTCGGGACAGGGCCACCAAGAGACCCAGTACTTC. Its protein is CASSSGQGHQETQYF.

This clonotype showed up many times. DNA for the CDR3: TGTGCCAGTAGTACGCCTGGGACAGGGAATGGCTACACCTTC. Residues: CASSTPGTGNGYTF. The chain has TRBV19 and TRBJ1-2; TRBD1 matches at 9 bases. Germline lookup yields CDR1 LNHDA and CDR2 SQIVND (reference sequence). The CDR3 is made up of 14 amino acids. V lost 4 bases, J lost 6 bases, and 6 bases stayed unmatched. The full variable domain, completed using reference TRBV19 and TRBJ1-2, is DGGITQSPKYLFRKEGQNVTLSCEQNLNHDAMYWYRQDPGQGLRLIYYSQIVNDFQKGDIAEGYSVSREKKESFPLTVTSAQKNPTAFYLCASSTPGTGNGYTFGSGTRLTVV.

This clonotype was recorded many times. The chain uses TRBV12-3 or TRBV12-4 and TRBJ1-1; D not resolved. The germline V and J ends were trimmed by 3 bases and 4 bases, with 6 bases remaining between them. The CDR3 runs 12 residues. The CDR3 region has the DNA TGTGCCAGCAGTTTTCGGCGCACTGAAGCTTTCTTT. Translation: CASSFRRTEAFF.

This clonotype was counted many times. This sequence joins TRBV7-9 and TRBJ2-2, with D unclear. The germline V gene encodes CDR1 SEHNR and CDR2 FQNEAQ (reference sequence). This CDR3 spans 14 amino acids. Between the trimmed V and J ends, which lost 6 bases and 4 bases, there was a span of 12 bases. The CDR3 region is CASSRSTGTGELFF. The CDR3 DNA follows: TGTGCCAGCAGTCGTTCGACTGGCACCGGGGAGCTGTTTTTT.

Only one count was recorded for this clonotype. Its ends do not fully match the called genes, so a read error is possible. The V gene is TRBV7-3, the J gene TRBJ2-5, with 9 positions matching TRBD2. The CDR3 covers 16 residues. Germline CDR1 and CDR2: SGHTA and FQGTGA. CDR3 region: CASSLGLRGGNQPQYF. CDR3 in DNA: TGCGCCAGCAGCTTGGGGTTGCGGGGGGGAAATCAGCCCCAGTACTTC.

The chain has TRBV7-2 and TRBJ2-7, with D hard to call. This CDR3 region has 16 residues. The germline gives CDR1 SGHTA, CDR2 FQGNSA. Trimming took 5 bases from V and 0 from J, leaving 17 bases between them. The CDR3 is CASSPYTDVGSYEQYF. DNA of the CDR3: TGTGCCAGCAGCCCATATACGGACGTGGGCTCCTACGAGCAGTACTTC.

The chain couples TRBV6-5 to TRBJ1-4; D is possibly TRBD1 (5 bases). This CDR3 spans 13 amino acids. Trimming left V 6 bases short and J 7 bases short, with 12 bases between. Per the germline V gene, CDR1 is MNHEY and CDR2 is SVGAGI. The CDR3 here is CASRLGGIEKLFF. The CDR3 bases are TGTGCCAGCAGATTGGGGGGGATTGAAAAACTGTTTTTT.

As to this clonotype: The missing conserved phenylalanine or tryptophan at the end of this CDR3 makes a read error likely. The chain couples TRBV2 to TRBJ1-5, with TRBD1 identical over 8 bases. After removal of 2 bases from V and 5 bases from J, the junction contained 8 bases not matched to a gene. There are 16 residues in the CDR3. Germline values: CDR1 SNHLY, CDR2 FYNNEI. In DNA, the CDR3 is TGTGCCAGCAGTGAACTGGACAGGGCCTACGATCAGCCCCAGCATCTT. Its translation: CASSELDRAYDQPQHL.